The sequence of this T cell receptor beta chain was determined in a study of shared clonotypes between healthy human individuals. Study in general: Those who served as donors were two women and a few men between the ages of 18 and 49.

The germline V gene has CDR1 SNHLY and CDR2 FYNNEI. This CDR3 contains 14 residues. Trimming took off 6 bases at V and 6 bases at J, with 15 bases between the two ends. Study-wide results and caveats: Of the naive CD4 clonotypes, approximately 5% were shared across a few donors.

TCRdb's table, derived via immunoSEQ multiplex PCR, lists solely in-frame clones and lacks some. Here the sample spans 2 million to 2.5 million clones, just under 95% being singletons. This clone came up once. As yet, its antigen is unknown. The chain links TRBV2 to TRBJ2-1; unclear D gene. This sequence was found in a man younger than 35 in good health. Some clones in this sample may be carry-over from other donors' samples. The sample consisted of naive CD4+ T cells from PBMCs. As for subset: CD45RA+ positively selected. CDR3 in DNA: TGTGCCAGCAGCCGTCTAATCGTCGCCAATGAGCAGTTCTTC. Amino acids: CASSRLIVANEQFF.